This T cell receptor (beta chain) appears in the sequencing data of a study of read filtering for tumor transcriptome and immune sequencing. This clonotype was detected ten times or more. The library was built from roughly 400 ng RNA with molecular barcoded adaptors for alpha/delta and beta/gamma chains. TCRdb used MiXCR to reprocess the reads, holding one entry per CDR3 protein. The sample lists some 40,000 distinct CDR3 sequences, about 12% occurring once. Trimming at V came to 3 bases and at J to 4 bases, leaving 16 bases not matched to a gene. Per germline, CDR1 DFQATT and CDR2 SNEGSKA (reference sequence). The CDR3 spans 17 residues.

Material for sequencing was a population of CD138-negative cells sorted from bone marrow. The chain uses TRBV20-1 and TRBJ2-7; 9 bases are a match to TRBD2. The receptor was isolated from a donor at least 40 years old with multiple myeloma. For the CDR3, the DNA is TGCAGTGCTAGTAGCCTTTCGCGGCGGGGGGGTAGTTACGAGCAGTACTTC. Residues: CSASSLSRRGGSYEQYF.